The 13 T cell receptor beta chains given below trace back to one sample, sequenced in a study of low-dose radiotherapy and immunotherapy resistance in tumors. Priming of first-strand cDNA relied on TRAV- and TRBV-specific primers (covering alpha and beta chains). A roughly 22-cycle PCR with a constant-region primer and V-primer adapter amplified TCRs. In TCRdb, the reads were re-called with MiXCR into one record per CDR3 protein. This sample yields around 13,000 distinct CDR3 sequences, of which more than 50% are seen a single time; 7.7% belongs to the top ten. The receptors derive from a human donor with advanced metastatic prostate, ovarian, gallbladder or colorectal cancer (not recorded which). This table probably holds off-target reads from a library built for another chain.

The chain employs TRBV19 and TRBJ2-5, with D perhaps matching TRBD1 or TRBD2 (6 bases each). The CDR3 extends over 16 amino acids. V was clipped by 5 bases and J by 1 base, with 17 bases between them. The germline gives CDR1 LNHDA, CDR2 SQIVND (reference sequence). The CDR3 bases are TGTGCCAGTAGTGCCCCCCCCGGGGGCCGCCAAGAGACCCAGTACTTC. It encodes CASSAPPGGRQETQYF.

The V call is TRBV6-6, the J call TRBJ1-2; TRBD1 is a possible D gene (5 bases). The V and J ends lost 5 bases and 8 bases respectively, with 15 bases between them. Looked up from germline, CDR1 is MNHNY and CDR2 is SVGAGI (reference sequence). The CDR3 runs to 13 residues. The CDR3 nucleotides read TGTGCCAGCAGTGATGCGGGGGTAGGAGGCTACACCTTC. Translating gives CASSDAGVGGYTF.

The chain recombines TRBV7-8 with TRBJ2-1; no clear D gene. Germline V CDR1 and CDR2: SGHVS, FQNEAQ. CDR3 length equals 13 residues. V lost 7 bases and J lost 8, with 15 bases in between. This CDR3 is CASTLGVAYEQFF. The CDR3 nucleotides are TGTGCCAGCACCCTGGGTGTAGCCTATGAGCAGTTCTTC.

This clonotype was recorded a few times. V is TRBV7-2 and J is TRBJ1-3, with 9 bases identical to TRBD1. Germline V lookup: CDR1 SGHTA, CDR2 FQGNSA. The junction had 5 bases not matched to a gene; V was cut back by 5 bases and J by 0 bases. This CDR3 contains 16 residues. CDR3 nucleotides: TGTGCCAGCAGCATACAGGGGGCCGCCTCTGGAAACACCATATATTTT. This gives the protein CASSIQGAASGNTIYF.

This rearrangement joins TRBV20-1 to TRBJ1-1, with 7 positions matching TRBD1. The V gene's germline CDR1 is DFQATT and CDR2 SNEGSKA (reference sequence). V was pared by 6 bases and J by 5 bases, with 12 bases of the junction left unmatched. CDR3 length equals 14 residues. CDR3 DNA: TGCAGTGCCCCTCCGCCAGGGGGGGAGACTGAAGCTTTCTTT. This translates into CSAPPPGGETEAFF.

The J gene is TRBJ2-5, the V gene TRBV10-3, with 10 nucleotides matching TRBD1. CDR3 size: 13 residues. CDR1 and CDR2 (germline): ENHRY, SYGVKD. J lost 2 bases, V lost 8 bases, and 2 bases had no gene match. CDR3 residues: CAIGDRGQETQYF. The DNA for the CDR3 is TGTGCCATCGGGGACAGGGGTCAAGAGACCCAGTACTTC.

The chain joins TRBV7-9 to TRBJ2-5; D possibly uses TRBD1 or TRBD2 (5 bases each). Germline V CDR1 and CDR2: SEHNR, FQNEAQ (reference sequence). The CDR3 extends over 16 amino acids. V lost 1 base to trimming and J lost 5 bases, with 17 bases between them. DNA of the CDR3: TGTGCCAGCAGCTTAGGGGACCGCGGGCAGGCGGAGACCCAGTACTTC. It specifies CASSLGDRGQAETQYF.

The chain carries TRBV20-1 and TRBJ1-5, with D unclear. From germline, CDR1 is DFQATT and CDR2 SNEGSKA (reference sequence). V was clipped by 6 bases and J by 1 base, with 16 bases between them. This CDR3 region has 15 residues. CDR3 coding DNA: TGCAGTGCCATCCCGGACGGACGAAGCAATCAGCCCCAGCATTTT. This gives the protein CSAIPDGRSNQPQHF.

This rearrangement joins TRBV5-8 to TRBJ2-7; D tentatively reads TRBD1 or TRBD2 (5 bases each). The V gene's germline CDR1 is SGHTS and CDR2 YDEGEE. Trimming left V 5 bases short and J 2 bases short, with 17 bases between. The length of the CDR3 is 15 residues. The CDR3 DNA reads TGTGCCAGCAGTGGGACCCTAGGGAATCCCTACGAGCAGTACTTC. Its translation: CASSGTLGNPYEQYF.

This clonotype showed up just a few times. CDR3: CASIRGGVSDTQYF. The DNA for the CDR3 is TGTGCCAGCATTCGAGGAGGGGTTTCAGATACGCAGTATTTT. The chain carries TRBV6-2 or TRBV6-3 and TRBJ2-3; perhaps TRBD2 as D (6 bases). Germline V gene sequence: CDR1 MNHEY, CDR2 SVGEGT. This CDR3 is built from 14 residues. Trimming removed 7 bases from V and 4 bases from J, with 15 bases in between.

A single count supports this clonotype. The chain couples TRBV29-1 to TRBJ2-3; D gene ambiguous. CDR1 is SQVTM, CDR2 ANQGSEA, per germline. This CDR3 contains 13 residues. Trimming left V 7 bases short and J 4 bases short, with 15 bases between. The CDR3 DNA follows: TGCAGCGCAACAACCGTCCCAGCAGATACGCAGTATTTT. Its translation: CSATTVPADTQYF.

The chain carries TRBV18 and TRBJ2-6; a possible D gene is TRBD2 (5 bases). V was clipped by 3 bases and J by 1 base, with 13 bases between them. Germline V gene data show CDR1 as KGHSH and CDR2 as LQKENI. This CDR3 contains 17 residues. CDR3 protein: CASSPRGVWSGANVLTF. CDR3 DNA sequence: TGTGCCAGCTCACCCCGGGGTGTTTGGTCTGGGGCCAACGTCCTGACTTTC.

This clonotype appeared a few times. The chain uses TRBV18 and TRBJ2-3; either TRBD1 or TRBD2 may fit D (5 bases each). Deletions cut 3 bases from V and 4 bases from J, with 11 bases between. The CDR3 is 14 amino acids. Per germline, CDR1 KGHSH and CDR2 LQKENI. The CDR3 reads CASSPSGAADTQYF. The DNA of the CDR3 is TGTGCCAGCTCACCGTCCGGGGCGGCAGATACGCAGTATTTT.